These 16 T cell receptor beta chains came from one sample sequenced in a study of blood T cell repertoires in COVID-19. TCRdb keeps only in-frame clones here, not all; method: immunoSEQ multiplex PCR. The repertoire holds roughly 250,000 clones, with 70% to 90% as singletons. Sequencing was carried out using peripheral blood. These receptors all stem from a woman aged 35 to 49 who had recovered from COVID-19.

The V and J genes are TRBV19 and TRBJ2-1; 7 bases align to TRBD1. The ends lost 8 bases at V and 8 bases at J; junction bases unmatched: 9. Germline V gives CDR1 LNHDA, CDR2 SQIVND (reference sequence). This CDR3 is 13 amino acids long. For the CDR3, the DNA is TGTGCCAGTGGGCTTACAGGGGTCGATGAGCAGTTCTTC. Translated: CASGLTGVDEQFF.

The chain combines TRBV6-5 with TRBJ1-1; D not resolved. V gave up 2 bases and J gave up 1 base, with 8 bases separating them. CDR1 is MNHEY and CDR2 is SVGAGI in the germline V gene. This CDR3 is 14 amino acids long. CDR3 region: CASSYLPRNTEAFF. Written as DNA, the CDR3 is TGTGCCAGCAGTTACCTTCCGAGGAACACTGAAGCTTTCTTT.

This clone was observed once. Here the CDR3 DNA reads TGTGCCAGCTCATCGGACATCACAGATACGCAGTATTTT. It translates to CASSSDITDTQYF. The chain recombines TRBV18 with TRBJ2-3, with a weak D call TRBD1 (5 bases). This CDR3 comprises 13 residues. The germline V gene encodes CDR1 KGHSH and CDR2 LQKENI. Between the trimmed V and J ends, which lost 5 bases and 2 bases, there was a span of 8 bases. Drawing the rest from reference TRBV18 and TRBJ2-3, the complete variable domain is NAGVMQNPRHLVRRRGQEARLRCSPMKGHSHVYWYRQLPEEGLKFMVYLQKENIIDESGMPKERFSAEFPKEGPSILRIQQVVRGDSAAYFCASSSDITDTQYFGPGTRLTVL.

The J gene is TRBJ2-2, the V gene TRBV4-3, with 9 nucleotides matching TRBD1. J lost 5 bases, V lost 1 base, and 2 bases had no gene match. Germline V gene data show CDR1 as LGHNA and CDR2 as YSLEER. The CDR3 covers 15 residues. The CDR3 DNA follows: TGCGCCAGCAGCCAAGGACAGGGGGGAACCGGGGAGCTGTTTTTT. Protein: CASSQGQGGTGELFF.

J is TRBJ1-2 and V is TRBV6-5; the match to TRBD1 covers 7 bases. This CDR3 has 16 amino acids. Per germline, CDR1 MNHEY and CDR2 SVGAGI. With 4 bases clipped from V and 4 bases from J, the junction kept 12 bases outside the gene matches. CDR3 sequence (DNA): TGTGCCAGCAGTTCCCGAGACAGGGCAACCCTCTATGGCTACACCTTC. Protein product: CASSSRDRATLYGYTF.

The rearrangement uses TRBV2 and TRBJ2-7, with TRBD2 identical over 8 bases. The CDR3 covers 15 residues. Germline V gives CDR1 SNHLY, CDR2 FYNNEI. V shed 4 bases, J shed 4 bases, and the junction held 9 bases outside the gene matches. The CDR3 reads CASSGLALALYEQYF. The CDR3 nucleotides are TGTGCCAGCAGTGGACTAGCGCTGGCCTTGTACGAGCAGTACTTC.

The sample holds one count of this clone. The rearrangement links TRBV7-9 to TRBJ1-1; 9 bases agree with TRBD1. Germline V gene data show CDR1 as SEHNR and CDR2 as FQNEAQ (reference sequence). V lost 4 bases to trimming and J lost 5 bases; unmatched junction nucleotides: 5. The CDR3 sequence is 14 residues long. CDR3 nucleotide sequence: TGTGCCAGCAGCTCGACAGGGGGTAAAACTGAAGCTTTCTTT. Translating it yields CASSSTGGKTEAFF.

V gene TRBV28 combines with J gene TRBJ2-1, with TRBD1 matching over 8 bases. Trimming at V came to 2 bases and at J to 8 bases, leaving 5 bases not matched to a gene. CDR1 and CDR2 from the germline V gene are MDHEN and SYDVKM. The CDR3 sequence is 14 residues long. The CDR3 sequence: CASSLGQGLYEQFF. In nucleotides, the CDR3 is TGTGCCAGCAGTTTAGGACAGGGATTATATGAGCAGTTCTTC.

CDR3 DNA sequence: TGTGCCAGTAGTATAATCAGGGGCAGCGGCAATCAGCCCCAGCATTTT. This encodes CASSIIRGSGNQPQHF. This rearrangement joins TRBV19 to TRBJ1-5, with D possibly being TRBD1 (6 bases). The germline CDR1 and CDR2 sequences are LNHDA and SQIVND (reference sequence). Trimming stripped 2 bases from V and 2 bases from J, with 13 bases between. The CDR3 has 16 residues.

Comment on this clone: Other DNA sequences of this sample code for an identical CDR3. The chain combines TRBV27 with TRBJ2-1; 7 bases agree with TRBD1. This CDR3 has 15 amino acids. Trimming took 5 bases from V and 1 from J; bases not matched to a gene: 5. The germline V gene encodes CDR1 MNHEY and CDR2 SMNVEV (reference sequence). CDR3: CASSLRDSSYNEQFF. The CDR3 nucleotides are TGTGCCAGCAGTCTCCGGGACAGTTCCTACAATGAGCAGTTCTTC.

This clone occurred once. The chain is built from TRBV30 and TRBJ2-7, with 8 bases aligning to TRBD1. The germline V gene encodes CDR1 GTSNPN and CDR2 SVGIG (reference sequence). V shed 0 bases and J 2 bases; nucleotides not matched to a gene: 6. This CDR3 is 15 amino acids long. The CDR3, as DNA: TGTGCCTGGAGTGTAGGAGGGACAGGTCCCTACGAGCAGTACTTC. This codes for CAWSVGGTGPYEQYF.

The chain combines TRBV27 with TRBJ2-2; 8 nucleotides align to TRBD1. This CDR3 comprises 16 residues. Germline trimming cut 5 bases from V and 5 bases from J; bases unmatched to any gene: 10. Germline CDR1 reads MNHEY; CDR2 reads SMNVEV (reference sequence). This chain's CDR3 is CASSRQGARGTGELFF. DNA for the CDR3: TGTGCCAGCAGTCGCCAGGGGGCTAGGGGGACCGGGGAGCTGTTTTTT.

V and J are TRBV28 and TRBJ1-5; 7 nucleotides match TRBD1. The V gene end was trimmed by 1 base and the J gene end by 7 bases; junction bases not matched to a gene: 13. Germline V CDR1 and CDR2: MDHEN, SYDVKM. This CDR3 contains 17 residues. CDR3 DNA: TGTGCCAGCAGTTTATTCCGGCTCGGACAGGTTGGACAGCCCCAGCATTTT. Translated, it gives CASSLFRLGQVGQPQHF.

The CDR3 loop is CASSRGQGIGNQPQHF. The DNA of the CDR3 is TGTGCCAGCAGCCGGGGACAGGGGATTGGCAATCAGCCCCAGCATTTT. This sequence joins TRBV3-1 (or the pseudogene TRBV3-2) and TRBJ1-5; 10 bases map to TRBD1. Looked up from germline, CDR1 is LGHDT and CDR2 is YNNKEL (reference sequence). The CDR3 is 16 residues long. The junction had 5 bases not matched to a gene; V was cut back by 4 bases and J by 2 bases.

This chain connects TRBV3-1 (or the pseudogene TRBV3-2) to TRBJ1-2; 9 bases are a match to TRBD1. With 6 bases clipped from V and 5 bases from J, the junction kept 4 bases outside the gene matches. The CDR3 contains 13 residues. CDR1 and CDR2 from the germline V gene are LGHDT and YNNKEL (reference sequence). This chain's CDR3 is CASSRDRDYGYTF. For the CDR3, the DNA is TGTGCCAGCAGTCGGGACAGGGATTATGGCTACACCTTC.

This rearrangement joins TRBV28 to TRBJ1-2; no reliable D call. The CDR3 is made up of 14 amino acids. Per germline, CDR1 MDHEN and CDR2 SYDVKM. V shed 2 bases and J shed 2 bases, with 9 bases lying between them. The CDR3 loop is CASSLSPGNYGYTF. The CDR3 nucleotides read TGTGCCAGCAGTTTAAGTCCGGGAAACTATGGCTACACCTTC.